This T cell receptor beta chain stems from a study of blood T cell repertoires in COVID-19. Study at large: The study drew acute and convalescent COVID-19 samples from the United States, Italy and Spain. PBMCs, B-cell-depleted T cells, or T cells were the source of the cDNA or gDNA that made up the material.

The V gene lost 3 bases and the J gene lost 4 bases, with 13 bases spanning the gap. The germline V gene has CDR1 GTSNPN and CDR2 SVGIG (reference sequence). CDR3 size: 13 residues. As originally analysed: The authors estimated nucleated cell counts from reference gene primer amplification. Only in-frame clones appear in the TCRdb table, and some are missing; sequencing was by immunoSEQ multiplex PCR. Clone size and V and J calls were adopted from that table, with D and trimming inferred from the DNA. The data hold 200,000 to 250,000 clones, with around 91% observed a single time. Assignment of participants to cohorts was predicated upon participant-reported clinical history.

The chain links TRBV30 to TRBJ2-7, with D tentatively TRBD2 (6 bases). The sequence was obtained from a woman aged 18 to 35 in a cohort exposed to, infected with or recovered from COVID-19 (not recorded which). Sequencing input: PBMCs or T cells enriched from blood (not recorded which). CDR3 loop: CAWSIDGRYEQYF. In nucleotides, the CDR3 is TGTGCCTGGAGCATTGACGGGAGATACGAGCAGTACTTC.